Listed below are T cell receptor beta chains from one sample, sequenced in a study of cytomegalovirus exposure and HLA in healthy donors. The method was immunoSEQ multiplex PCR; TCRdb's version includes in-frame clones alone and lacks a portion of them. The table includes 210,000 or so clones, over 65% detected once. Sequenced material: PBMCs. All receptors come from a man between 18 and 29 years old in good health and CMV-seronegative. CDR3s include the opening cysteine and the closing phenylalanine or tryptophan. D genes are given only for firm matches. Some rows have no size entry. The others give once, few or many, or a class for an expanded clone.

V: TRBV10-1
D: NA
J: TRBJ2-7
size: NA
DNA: TGCGCCAGCAGTTCCGGACAGACCTACGAGCAGTACTTC
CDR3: CASSSGQTYEQYF

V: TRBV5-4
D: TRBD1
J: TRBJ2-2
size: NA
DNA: TGTGCCAGCAGCTCGGGGGCGGACAGGGTCAGTCCCGGGGAGCTGTTTTTT
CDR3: CASSSGADRVSPGELFF

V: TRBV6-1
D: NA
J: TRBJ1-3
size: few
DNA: TGTGCCAGCAGTGAAGCGCTAATCCGTGGAGGGGTCTCTGGAAACACCATATATTTT
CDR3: CASSEALIRGGVSGNTIYF

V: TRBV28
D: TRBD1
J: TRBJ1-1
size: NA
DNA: TGTGCCAGCAGTTTTGGACAGGGGAACGGGGAAGCTTTCTTT
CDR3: CASSFGQGNGEAFF

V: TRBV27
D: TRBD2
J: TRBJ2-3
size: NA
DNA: TGTGCCAGCATCCCTCTGGGACTAACTAGCACAGATACGCAGTATTTT
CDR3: CASIPLGLTSTDTQYF

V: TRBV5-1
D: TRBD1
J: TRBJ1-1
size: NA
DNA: TGCGCCAGCAGCAAAGGGACAGGGAGGTTCTTTAGCACTGAAGCTTTCTTT
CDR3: CASSKGTGRFFSTEAFF

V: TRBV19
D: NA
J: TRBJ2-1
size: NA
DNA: TGTGCCAGTAGTATTTATCTAGCACGCGAGCAGTTCTTC
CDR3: CASSIYLAREQFF

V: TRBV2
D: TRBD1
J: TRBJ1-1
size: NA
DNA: TGTGCCAGCACCCAGACAGGGGCCAACACTGAAGCTTTCTTT
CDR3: CASTQTGANTEAFF

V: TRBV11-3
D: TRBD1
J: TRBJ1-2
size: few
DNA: TGTGCCAGCAGCCCCCAAGGAGCAGGGGGCGACTATGGCTACACCTTC
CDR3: CASSPQGAGGDYGYTF

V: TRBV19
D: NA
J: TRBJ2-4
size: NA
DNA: TGTGCCAGTAGTGCCCGGAACATTCAGTACTTC
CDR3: CASSARNIQYF

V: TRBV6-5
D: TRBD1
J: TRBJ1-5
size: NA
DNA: TGTGCCAGCAGTCCCCGGACAGGGGATGACCAGCCCCAGCATTTT
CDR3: CASSPRTGDDQPQHF

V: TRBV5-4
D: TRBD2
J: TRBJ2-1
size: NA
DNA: TGTGCCAGCAGCTTGGTGAGGACTAGCGGAAGCAATGAGCAGTTCTTC
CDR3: CASSLVRTSGSNEQFF

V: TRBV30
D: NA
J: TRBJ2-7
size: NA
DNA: TGTGCCTGGAGTATCCCCCAACAGAATTACGAGCAGTACTTC
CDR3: CAWSIPQQNYEQYF

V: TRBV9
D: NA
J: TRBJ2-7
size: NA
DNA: TGTGCCAGCAGCGTAACCCCGACTCAGGGCTACGAGCAGTACTTC
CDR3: CASSVTPTQGYEQYF

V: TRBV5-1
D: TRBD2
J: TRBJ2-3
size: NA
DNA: TGCGCCAGCAGCAGGGGTCTTGGTGGCGGGAGCTCCGATACGCAGTATTTT
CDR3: CASSRGLGGGSSDTQYF

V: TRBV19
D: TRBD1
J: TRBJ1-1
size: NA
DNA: TGTGCCAGTAGTTCAACAGGGACAGTGAACACTGAAGCTTTCTTT
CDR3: CASSSTGTVNTEAFF

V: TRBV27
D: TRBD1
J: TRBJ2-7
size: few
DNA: TGTGCCAGCAGTCCCCCAGGGGGCCCTGACGAGCAGTACTTC
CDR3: CASSPPGGPDEQYF

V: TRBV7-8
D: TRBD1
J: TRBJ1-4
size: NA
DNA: TGTGCCAGCAGCTTCGACAGGGGGTCGGGGACTAATGAAAAACTGTTTTTT
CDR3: CASSFDRGSGTNEKLFF

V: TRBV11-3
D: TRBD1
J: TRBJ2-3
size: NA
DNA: TGTGCCAGCAGCTTAGCCGCCGGGACAGGGGAGAGAGATACGCAGTATTTT
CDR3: CASSLAAGTGERDTQYF

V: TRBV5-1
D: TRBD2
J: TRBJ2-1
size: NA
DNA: TGCGCCAGCAGCCCGGGACTAGCGGGAGGGCCAGCCTACAATGAGCAGTTCTTC
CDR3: CASSPGLAGGPAYNEQFF

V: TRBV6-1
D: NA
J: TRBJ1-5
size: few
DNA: TGTGCCAGCAGTGCCAGGGATAATCAGCCCCAGCATTTT
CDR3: CASSARDNQPQHF

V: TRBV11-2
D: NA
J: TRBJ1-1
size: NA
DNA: TGTGCCAGCAGCCCTCGAGGGTTTGACACTGAAGCTTTCTTT
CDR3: CASSPRGFDTEAFF

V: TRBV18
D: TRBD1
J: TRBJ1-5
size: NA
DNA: TGTGCCAGCTCCCTCACAGGGGACAATCAGCCCCAGCATTTT
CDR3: CASSLTGDNQPQHF

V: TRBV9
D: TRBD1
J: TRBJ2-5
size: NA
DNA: TGTACCAGCAGCAGGGGGACAGGGGGCCTGGAGACCCAGTACTTC
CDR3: CTSSRGTGGLETQYF

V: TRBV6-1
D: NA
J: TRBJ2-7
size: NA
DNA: TGTGCTAGCAGAGGCGGGCAGGGGTTTGACGAGCAGTACTTC
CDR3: CASRGGQGFDEQYF

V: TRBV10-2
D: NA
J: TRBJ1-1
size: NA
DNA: TGCGCCAGCAACCCAGGGTTTAGGGACACTGAAGCTTTCTTT
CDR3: CASNPGFRDTEAFF

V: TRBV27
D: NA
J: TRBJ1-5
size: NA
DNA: TGTGCCAGCAGTTGGAGGAGCAATCAGCCCCAGCATTTT
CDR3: CASSWRSNQPQHF

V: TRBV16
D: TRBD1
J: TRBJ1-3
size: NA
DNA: TGTGCCAGCAGCCACCCCGATCGACAGGGTGCTGGAAACACCATATATTTT
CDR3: CASSHPDRQGAGNTIYF